This T cell receptor (beta chain) was identified in a study of cytomegalovirus exposure and HLA in healthy donors. J was trimmed by 2 bases and V by 2 bases; bases with no gene match: 2. Germline lookup yields CDR1 SGHTA and CDR2 FQGNSA. The CDR3 sequence is 14 residues long. Turning to this clone: Its cognate antigen is unknown.

PCR primers comprised 60 Vbeta and 13 Jbeta primers. Per the study methods: An analysis that came later counted some 81 million unique TCR beta chains, 10 million to 12 million shared. TCRdb keeps only in-frame clones here, not all; method: immunoSEQ multiplex PCR. V and J calls and clone size are as listed in that table; D and trimming were resolved from the DNA. The sample yields 160,000 or so clones, 70% to 85% seen once. Whole-study results and caveats: Indistinguishable V segments such as TRBV6-2 and TRBV6-3 were excluded. A likely sequencing artifact accounted for one observed cluster of highly shared sequence variants.

The receptor's source is a male donor in good health and CMV-seronegative. This chain links TRBV7-2 with TRBJ2-7, with 8 bases lining up with TRBD2. Sequencing used PBMCs. This CDR3 reads CASSLSGGTYEQYF. CDR3 sequence (DNA): TGTGCCAGCAGCTTAAGCGGGGGTACCTACGAGCAGTACTTC.